Below are 29 T cell receptor beta chains sequenced from a single sample in a study of T cell responses to AZD1222 COVID-19 vaccine. Libraries were prepared by immunoSEQ multiplex PCR; TCRdb keeps only in-frame clonotypes and omits some of them. The sample consists of about 100,000 clones, around nine tenths of them appearing once. The sequencing used peripheral blood, collected 28 days after the second AZD1222 dose. The source of these receptors is an adult who received the AZD1222 COVID-19 vaccine.

This rearrangement joins TRBV19 to TRBJ2-2; D not resolved. Trimming removed 3 bases from V and 1 base from J, with 9 bases in between. The CDR3 has 15 amino acids. Germline lookup yields CDR1 LNHDA and CDR2 SQIVND (reference sequence). The DNA of the CDR3 is TGTGCCAGTAGTATGACACTGATGAACACCGGGGAGCTGTTTTTT. It translates to CASSMTLMNTGELFF.

CDR3 region: CASSPGGDYNEQFF. In DNA form, the CDR3 reads TGTGCCAGCAGCCCCGGGGGCGATTACAATGAGCAGTTCTTC. This chain uses TRBV11-3 with TRBJ2-1, with D tentatively TRBD1 or TRBD2 (6 bases each). Germline V gene data show CDR1 as SGHNT and CDR2 as YENEEA. V lost 5 bases, J lost 4 bases, and 12 bases lay in between. The CDR3 runs to 14 residues.

V and J are TRBV7-2 and TRBJ2-6, with 8 bases fitting TRBD1. Trimming removed 2 bases from V and 4 bases from J; junction bases left unmatched: 4. This CDR3 is built from 16 residues. Germline V gene data show CDR1 as SGHTA and CDR2 as FQGNSA. DNA for the CDR3: TGTGCCAGCAGCTTACAGGGGGCGTGGGGGGCCAACGTCCTGACTTTC. Residues: CASSLQGAWGANVLTF.

The chain uses TRBV28 and TRBJ2-3; 10 nucleotides match TRBD2. V was pared by 7 bases and J by 3 bases, with 4 bases of the junction left unmatched. The CDR3 spans 14 residues. CDR1 and CDR2 (germline): MDHEN, SYDVKM. The CDR3 DNA reads as TGTGCCAGCACCAAAGCGGGGGGGACAGATACGCAGTATTTT. It yields the protein CASTKAGGTDTQYF.

The chain links TRBV5-1 to TRBJ1-1, with TRBD1 as a possible D gene (6 bases). V shed 4 bases and J shed 2 bases, with 12 bases lying between them. Germline V lookup: CDR1 SGHRS, CDR2 YFSETQ. The CDR3 is made up of 14 amino acids. The CDR3 here is CASSRPGQNTEAFF. In DNA, the CDR3 is TGCGCCAGCAGCAGGCCGGGACAAAACACTGAAGCTTTCTTT.

The J gene is TRBJ1-1, the V gene TRBV19; 9 positions match TRBD1. This CDR3 region has 17 residues. In germline, CDR1 is LNHDA, CDR2 SQIVND (reference sequence). J gave up 2 bases and V 4 bases, and 11 bases lay outside the gene matches. CDR3 protein: CASSTRNRGRRNTEAFF. CDR3 bases: TGTGCCAGTAGTACCCGGAACAGGGGGCGCCGAAACACTGAAGCTTTCTTT.

The CDR3 loop reads CASSIEDSNQPQHF. CDR3 DNA sequence: TGTGCCAGCAGCATAGAAGATAGCAATCAGCCCCAGCATTTT. This chain links TRBV6-5 with TRBJ1-5; D is unresolved. V shed 6 bases and J shed 0 bases, with 9 bases lying between them. The germline V gene has CDR1 MNHEY and CDR2 SVGAGI. This CDR3 has 14 amino acids.

This clone was found a few times. The chain employs TRBV24-1 and TRBJ2-3; 9 bases agree with TRBD2. With V trimmed by 2 bases and J by 1 base, 6 bases remained unmatched. Looked up from germline, CDR1 is KGHDR and CDR2 is SFDVKD. This CDR3 region has 17 residues. CDR3 in amino acids: CATSDSGAGGRTDTQYF. The CDR3 DNA is TGTGCCACCAGTGATTCAGGAGCGGGGGGACGCACAGATACGCAGTATTTT.

This chain joins TRBV30 and TRBJ1-1, with 11 positions matching TRBD1. Germline values: CDR1 GTSNPN, CDR2 SVGIG (reference sequence). The CDR3 extends over 14 amino acids. With 3 bases clipped from V and 4 bases from J, the junction kept 4 bases outside the gene matches. DNA for the CDR3: TGTGCCTGGAGCCGGACAGGGGGCGGCACTGAAGCTTTCTTT. Its protein is CAWSRTGGGTEAFF.

This sequence joins TRBV28 and TRBJ2-2, with TRBD1 identical over 9 bases. Losses at the gene ends were 3 bases for V and 5 bases for J; bases not matched to a gene: 4. There are 15 residues in the CDR3. The V gene's germline CDR1 is MDHEN and CDR2 SYDVKM. CDR3 loop: CASSFRTGETGELFF. The DNA of the CDR3 is TGTGCCAGCAGTTTCCGGACAGGGGAAACCGGGGAGCTGTTTTTT.

The V gene is TRBV7-8, the J gene TRBJ1-4; D is unresolved. Germline V gene lookup returns CDR1 SGHVS and CDR2 FQNEAQ. The V end lost 4 bases, the J end lost 8 bases, and 8 bases lay between the germline ends. The CDR3 is made up of 12 amino acids. The CDR3 coding sequence is TGTGCCAGCAGCTCACCGGGAGAAAAACTGTTTTTT. It yields the protein CASSSPGEKLFF.

The J gene is TRBJ2-5, the V gene TRBV29-1, with D perhaps matching TRBD1 (6 bases). This CDR3 has 15 amino acids. Trimming removed 0 bases from V and 5 bases from J, with 16 bases in between. Germline CDR1 is SQVTM and CDR2 is ANQGSEA. Here the CDR3 DNA reads TGCAGCGTTGAAGACGATGGGGCCAGGGGCGAGACCCAGTACTTC. This translates into CSVEDDGARGETQYF.

This clone was seen only a few times. The chain has TRBV11-2 and TRBJ2-2; perhaps TRBD1 as D (6 bases). The V gene lost 5 bases and the J gene lost 2 bases, with 12 bases spanning the gap. This CDR3 comprises 15 residues. Germline values: CDR1 SGHAT, CDR2 FQNNGV. The DNA of the CDR3 is TGTGCCAGCAGCATCGACAGGTTAAACACCGGGGAGCTGTTTTTT. It specifies CASSIDRLNTGELFF.

This chain links TRBV5-1 with TRBJ1-1; D gene uncertain. Germline values: CDR1 SGHRS, CDR2 YFSETQ. There are 14 residues in the CDR3. V was pared by 1 base and J by 4 bases, with 11 bases between. As DNA, the CDR3 is TGCGCCAGCAGCTTGAGCCCGACGGGCACTGAAGCTTTCTTT. Translated, it gives CASSLSPTGTEAFF. The variable domain in full, with the rest retrieved from reference TRBV5-1 and TRBJ1-1, is KAGVTQTPRYLIKTRGQQVTLSCSPISGHRSVSWYQQTPGQGLQFLFEYFSETQRNKGNFPGRFSGRQFSNSRSEMNVSTLELGDSALYLCASSLSPTGTEAFFGQGTRLTVV.

The rearrangement uses TRBV5-1 and TRBJ2-2; 7 bases fit TRBD1. Germline loops: CDR1 SGHRS, CDR2 YFSETQ. The CDR3 spans 15 residues. The V gene end was trimmed by 0 bases and the J gene end by 6 bases; junction bases not matched to a gene: 5. For the CDR3, the DNA is TGCGCCAGCAGCTTGGTGGCAGGGGGTGCCGGGGAGCTGTTTTTT. This encodes CASSLVAGGAGELFF.

The chain links TRBV27 to TRBJ2-7; weak D call: TRBD2 (5 bases). The germline V gene has CDR1 MNHEY and CDR2 SMNVEV (reference sequence). Trimming removed 1 base from V and 5 bases from J, with 15 bases in between. This CDR3 spans 15 amino acids. The CDR3 sequence is CASSLYRGLSDEQYF. As DNA, the CDR3 is TGTGCCAGCAGTTTATACCGGGGTCTGTCGGACGAGCAGTACTTC.

The chain joins TRBV13 to TRBJ2-2; D might be TRBD1 or TRBD2, each matching 5 bases. The V gene lost 3 bases and the J gene lost 2 bases, with 10 bases spanning the gap. CDR3 length: 15 residues. Per the germline V gene, CDR1 is PRHDT and CDR2 is FYEKMQ (reference sequence). The CDR3 here is CASSLGEFNTGELFF. CDR3 nucleotide sequence: TGTGCCAGCAGCTTGGGGGAGTTCAACACCGGGGAGCTGTTTTTT.

This clone appeared a single time. This sequence joins TRBV5-1 and TRBJ2-5; D is tentatively TRBD1 or TRBD2 (6 bases each). The CDR3 contains 14 residues. Germline V lookup: CDR1 SGHRS, CDR2 YFSETQ. The V and J ends lost 0 bases and 5 bases respectively, with 11 bases between them. The CDR3 DNA reads TGCGCCAGCAGCTTGGCGGGGGCAGCTGAGACCCAGTACTTC. Translation gives CASSLAGAAETQYF.

The chain carries TRBV19 and TRBJ2-7; possibly TRBD2 for D (6 bases). The germline V gene encodes CDR1 LNHDA and CDR2 SQIVND (reference sequence). With 5 bases removed from V and 1 base from J, the gap between germline ends came to 12 bases. The CDR3 extends over 14 amino acids. The CDR3 DNA reads TGTGCCAGTAGTTTCGGGGGTGGATCCTACGAGCAGTACTTC. Amino acids: CASSFGGGSYEQYF. The full variable domain, in which reference TRBV19 and TRBJ2-7 provide the parts outside the CDR3, is DGGITQSPKYLFRKEGQNVTLSCEQNLNHDAMYWYRQDPGQGLRLIYYSQIVNDFQKGDIAEGYSVSREKKESFPLTVTSAQKNPTAFYLCASSFGGGSYEQYFGPGTRLTVT.

V gene TRBV5-1 combines with J gene TRBJ2-1; D may match TRBD1 or TRBD2 (6 bases each). Trimming cost V 0 bases and J 1 base, with 8 bases left between them. This CDR3 is 15 amino acids long. Germline V gene lookup returns CDR1 SGHRS and CDR2 YFSETQ. The CDR3 loop is CASSLEGGSYNEQFF. CDR3 coding DNA: TGCGCCAGCAGCTTGGAGGGGGGATCCTACAATGAGCAGTTCTTC.

V is TRBV27 and J is TRBJ1-1; 10 positions match TRBD1. With V trimmed by 7 bases and J by 0 bases, 8 bases remained unmatched. Germline V CDR1 and CDR2: MNHEY, SMNVEV (reference sequence). The CDR3 has 16 amino acids. The CDR3, as DNA: TGTGCCAGCACTAAGGGGACAGGGGTCATGAACACTGAAGCTTTCTTT. It yields the protein CASTKGTGVMNTEAFF.

About this clone: A junction end diverges from the germline sequence, so it may reflect a read error. The chain links TRBV4-1 to TRBJ2-2; D ambiguous. Germline-derived CDR1 and CDR2 are MGHRA and YSYEKL. This CDR3 region has 13 residues. Written as DNA, the CDR3 is TGCACCAGCAGCCATCTCAACACCGGGGAGCTGTTTTTT. This translates into CTSSHLNTGELFF.

Concerning this clone itself: It is unclear where the CDR3 begins or ends on the DNA, so no DNA is shown, and the CDR3 is as TCRdb lists it. The chain has TRBV28 and TRBJ2-2; TRBD2 reflects the table's D call only, with no check against the DNA. Germline V lookup: CDR1 MDHEN, CDR2 SYDVKM. The CDR3 spans 15 residues, counting both ends. The CDR3 sequence: CASSTSTAGAGELFF.

The rearrangement uses TRBV7-9 and TRBJ1-4; D possibly corresponds to TRBD1 (6 bases). Looked up from germline, CDR1 is SEHNR and CDR2 is FQNEAQ (reference sequence). This CDR3 has 15 residues. Trimming took off 3 bases at V and 4 bases at J, with 12 bases between the two ends. CDR3 residues: CASSFPRGVNEKLFF. The CDR3 coding sequence is TGTGCCAGCAGCTTCCCCAGGGGAGTTAATGAAAAACTGTTTTTT.

The chain carries TRBV7-2 and TRBJ2-7; TRBD1 might be the D (6 bases). The CDR3 is 14 amino acids. V was clipped by 4 bases and J by 0 bases, with 10 bases between them. From germline, CDR1 is SGHTA and CDR2 FQGNSA. DNA for the CDR3: TGTGCCAGCAGCTCCAGGGGTATCTCCTACGAGCAGTACTTC. Translation gives CASSSRGISYEQYF.

The V call is TRBV29-1, the J call TRBJ2-1, with TRBD1 matching over 11 bases. Germline-derived CDR1 and CDR2 are SQVTM and ANQGSEA. The CDR3 length is 16 residues. V was clipped by 5 bases and J by 10 bases; unmatched bases: 16. The CDR3 nucleotides are TGCAGCGTTCACCTTCGGGGGACAGGGGGGATAGGGGAGCAGTTCTTC. It codes for CSVHLRGTGGIGEQFF.

This chain joins TRBV29-1 and TRBJ1-1; maybe TRBD1 (6 bases). The CDR3 consists of 17 residues. Germline loops: CDR1 SQVTM, CDR2 ANQGSEA. V lost 3 bases, J lost 5 bases, and 25 bases lay in between. The CDR3 protein is CSVDEIGGRWYRTEAFF. DNA for the CDR3: TGCAGCGTTGATGAAATAGGGGGTCGGTGGTATAGGACTGAAGCTTTCTTT. Full variable domain (outside the CDR3, taken from reference TRBV29-1 and TRBJ1-1): SAVISQKPSRDICQRGTSLTIQCQVDSQVTMMFWYRQQPGQSLTLIATANQGSEATYESGFVIDKFPISRPNLTFSTLTVSNMSPEDSSIYLCSVDEIGGRWYRTEAFFGQGTRLTVV.

The rearrangement uses TRBV18 and TRBJ1-1; D unresolved. Germline V gene lookup returns CDR1 KGHSH and CDR2 LQKENI. The CDR3 consists of 14 residues. Trimming stripped 6 bases from V and 0 bases from J, with 11 bases between. The CDR3, as DNA: TGTGCCAGCTCCCTCTGGGTAATGAACACTGAAGCTTTCTTT. Protein sequence: CASSLWVMNTEAFF. Looking up the rest from reference TRBV18 and TRBJ1-1 gives the full variable domain: NAGVMQNPRHLVRRRGQEARLRCSPMKGHSHVYWYRQLPEEGLKFMVYLQKENIIDESGMPKERFSAEFPKEGPSILRIQQVVRGDSAAYFCASSLWVMNTEAFFGQGTRLTVV.

The V gene is TRBV18, the J gene TRBJ1-5, with TRBD1 matching 8 bases. The CDR3 spans 14 residues. From germline, CDR1 is KGHSH and CDR2 LQKENI. The V gene end was trimmed by 6 bases and the J gene end by 3 bases; junction bases not matched to a gene: 4. CDR3 in DNA: TGTGCCAGCTCGCAGGACAGGGACAATCAGCCCCAGCATTTT. Amino acids: CASSQDRDNQPQHF. The complete variable domain, with remaining parts taken from reference TRBV18 and TRBJ1-5, reads NAGVMQNPRHLVRRRGQEARLRCSPMKGHSHVYWYRQLPEEGLKFMVYLQKENIIDESGMPKERFSAEFPKEGPSILRIQQVVRGDSAAYFCASSQDRDNQPQHFGDGTRLSIL.